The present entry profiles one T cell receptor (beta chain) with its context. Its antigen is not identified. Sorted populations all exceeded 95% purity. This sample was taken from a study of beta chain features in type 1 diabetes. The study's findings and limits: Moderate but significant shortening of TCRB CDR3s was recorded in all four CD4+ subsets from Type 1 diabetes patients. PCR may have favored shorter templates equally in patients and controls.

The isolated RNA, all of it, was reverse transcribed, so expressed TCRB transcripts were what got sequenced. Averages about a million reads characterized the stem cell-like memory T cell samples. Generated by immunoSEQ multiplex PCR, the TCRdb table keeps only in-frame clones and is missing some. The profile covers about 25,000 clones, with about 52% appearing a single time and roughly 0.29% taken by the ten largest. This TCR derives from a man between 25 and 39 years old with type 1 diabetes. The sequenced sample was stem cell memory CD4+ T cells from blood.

The CDR3 DNA is TGTGCCACCAGCAGAGATCGCAGGGGGACCCAGTACTTC. Translation: CATSRDRRGTQYF. The chain recombines TRBV15 with TRBJ2-5, with a weak D call TRBD1 (6 bases). With 0 bases removed from V and 7 bases from J, the gap between germline ends came to 9 bases. The germline gives CDR1 LNHNV, CDR2 YYDKDF (reference sequence). This CDR3 region has 13 residues.